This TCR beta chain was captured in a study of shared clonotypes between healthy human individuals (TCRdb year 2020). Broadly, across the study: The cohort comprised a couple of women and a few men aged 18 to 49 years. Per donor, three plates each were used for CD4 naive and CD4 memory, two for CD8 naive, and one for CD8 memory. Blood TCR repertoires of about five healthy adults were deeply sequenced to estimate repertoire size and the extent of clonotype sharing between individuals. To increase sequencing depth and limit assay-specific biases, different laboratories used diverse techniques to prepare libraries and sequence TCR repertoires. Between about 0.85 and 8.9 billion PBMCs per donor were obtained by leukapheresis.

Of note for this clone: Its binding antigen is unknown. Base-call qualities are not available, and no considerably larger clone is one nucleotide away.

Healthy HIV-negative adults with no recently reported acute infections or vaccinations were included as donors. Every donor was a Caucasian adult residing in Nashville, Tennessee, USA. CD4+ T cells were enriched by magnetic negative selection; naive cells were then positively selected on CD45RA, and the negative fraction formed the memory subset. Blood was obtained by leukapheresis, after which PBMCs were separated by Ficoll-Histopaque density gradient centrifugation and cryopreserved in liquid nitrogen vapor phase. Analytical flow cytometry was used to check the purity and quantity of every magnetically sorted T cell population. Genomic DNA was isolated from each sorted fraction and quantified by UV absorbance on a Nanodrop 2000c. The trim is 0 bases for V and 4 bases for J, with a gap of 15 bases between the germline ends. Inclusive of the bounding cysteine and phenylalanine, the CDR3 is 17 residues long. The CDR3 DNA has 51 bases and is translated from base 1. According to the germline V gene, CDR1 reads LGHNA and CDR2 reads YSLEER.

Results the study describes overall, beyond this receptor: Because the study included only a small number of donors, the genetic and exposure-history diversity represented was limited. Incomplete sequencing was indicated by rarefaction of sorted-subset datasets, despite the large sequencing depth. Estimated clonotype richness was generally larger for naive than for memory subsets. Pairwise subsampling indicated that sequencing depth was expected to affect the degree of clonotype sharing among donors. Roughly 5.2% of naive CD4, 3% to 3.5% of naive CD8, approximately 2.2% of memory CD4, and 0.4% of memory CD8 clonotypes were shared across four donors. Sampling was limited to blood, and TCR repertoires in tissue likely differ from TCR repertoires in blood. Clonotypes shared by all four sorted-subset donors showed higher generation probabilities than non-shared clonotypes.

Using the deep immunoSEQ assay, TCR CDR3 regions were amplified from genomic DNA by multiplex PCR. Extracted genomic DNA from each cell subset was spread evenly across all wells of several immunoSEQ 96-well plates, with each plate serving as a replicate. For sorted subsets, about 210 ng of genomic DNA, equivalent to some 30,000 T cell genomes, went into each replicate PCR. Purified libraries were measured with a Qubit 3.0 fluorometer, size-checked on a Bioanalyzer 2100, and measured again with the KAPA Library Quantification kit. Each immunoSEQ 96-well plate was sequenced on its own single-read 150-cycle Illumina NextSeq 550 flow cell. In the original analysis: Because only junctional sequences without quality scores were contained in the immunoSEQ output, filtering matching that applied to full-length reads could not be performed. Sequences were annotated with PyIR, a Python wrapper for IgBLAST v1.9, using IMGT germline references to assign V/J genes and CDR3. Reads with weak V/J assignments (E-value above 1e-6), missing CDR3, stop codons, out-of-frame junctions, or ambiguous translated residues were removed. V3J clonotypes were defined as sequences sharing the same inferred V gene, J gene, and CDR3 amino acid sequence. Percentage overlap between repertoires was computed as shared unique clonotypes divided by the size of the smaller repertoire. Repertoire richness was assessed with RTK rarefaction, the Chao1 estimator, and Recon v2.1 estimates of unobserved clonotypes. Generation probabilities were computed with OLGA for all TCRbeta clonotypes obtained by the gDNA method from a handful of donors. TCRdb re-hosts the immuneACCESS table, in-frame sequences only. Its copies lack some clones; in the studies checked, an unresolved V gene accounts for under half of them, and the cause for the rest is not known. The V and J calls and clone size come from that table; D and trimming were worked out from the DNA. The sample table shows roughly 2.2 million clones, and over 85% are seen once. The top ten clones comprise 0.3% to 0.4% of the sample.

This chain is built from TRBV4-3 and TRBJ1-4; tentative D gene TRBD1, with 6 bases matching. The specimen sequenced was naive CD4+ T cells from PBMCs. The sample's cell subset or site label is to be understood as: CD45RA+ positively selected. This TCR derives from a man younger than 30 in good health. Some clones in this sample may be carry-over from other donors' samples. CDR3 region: CASSQDPPDRVNEKLFF. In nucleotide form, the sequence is TGCGCCAGCAGCCAAGATCCTCCGGACAGAGTTAATGAAAAACTGTTTTTT.